Presented here are 27 T cell receptor beta chains from one specimen sequenced in a study of cytomegalovirus exposure and HLA in healthy donors. The PCR used 60 Vbeta and 13 Jbeta primers. The data were produced by immunoSEQ multiplex PCR, yet TCRdb's version contains in-frame clones alone and is incomplete. The sample lists roughly 200,000 clones; around four fifths were seen once. Sequenced input: PBMCs. The receptor source for this set is a man in his forties in good health and CMV-seropositive.

This chain links TRBV7-2 with TRBJ2-2; TRBD2 aligns across 9 bases. Trimming took 1 base from V and 6 from J; bases not matched to a gene: 9. Germline V gene data show CDR1 as SGHTA and CDR2 as FQGNSA. CDR3 length: 17 residues. The CDR3 nucleotides are TGTGCCAGCAGCTTAGAACCCTATGGCGGGAGGGCCGGGGAGCTGTTTTTT. Translation gives CASSLEPYGGRAGELFF.

The rearrangement links TRBV9 to TRBJ2-3, with TRBD2 matching over 14 bases. The CDR3 consists of 17 residues. J gave up 4 bases and V 0 bases, and 4 bases lay outside the gene matches. Looked up from germline, CDR1 is SGDLS and CDR2 is YYNGEE. CDR3 amino acids: CASSVGGLAGAADTQYF. Written as DNA, the CDR3 is TGTGCCAGCAGCGTAGGGGGACTAGCGGGAGCGGCAGATACGCAGTATTTT.

The V and J genes are TRBV7-8 and TRBJ1-6; the match to TRBD1 covers 7 bases. CDR3 length: 17 residues. Germline CDR1 SGHVS, CDR2 FQNEAQ. The V and J ends lost 3 bases and 6 bases, in that order; junction bases with no gene match: 11. In DNA, the CDR3 is TGTGCCAGCAGCTTTCGTACTCCGGGACAGCTTAATTCACCCCTCCACTTT. Its translation is CASSFRTPGQLNSPLHF. Filled out from reference TRBV7-8 and TRBJ1-6, the complete variable domain reads GAGVSQSPRYKVAKRGQDVALRCDPISGHVSLFWYQQALGQGPEFLTYFQNEAQLDKSGLPSDRFFAERPEGSVSTLKIQRTQQEDSAVYLCASSFRTPGQLNSPLHFGNGTRLTVT.

This rearrangement joins TRBV28 to TRBJ1-4; 9 bases align to TRBD1. V shed 10 bases and J 4 bases; nucleotides not matched to a gene: 7. The CDR3 length is 14 residues. Germline V gene lookup returns CDR1 MDHEN and CDR2 SYDVKM. CDR3 nucleotides: TGTGCCATCCCCGGGACAGGGCGTAATGAAAAACTGTTTTTT. Translating gives CAIPGTGRNEKLFF.

The CDR3 sequence: CASRFGGNTEAFF. As DNA, the CDR3 is TGTGCCAGCAGGTTCGGGGGGAACACTGAAGCTTTCTTT. The chain combines TRBV6-4 with TRBJ1-1, with a tentative D call TRBD1 (5 bases). The CDR3 is made up of 13 amino acids. Germline assignment: CDR1 MRHNA and CDR2 SNTAGT. Trimming took 6 bases from V and 1 from J, leaving 9 bases between them.

CDR3 coding DNA: TGTGCCAGCAGCTTCCGGACTAGCGGAGGTGTCTCTACGGGGGAGCAGTACTTC. The encoded protein is CASSFRTSGGVSTGEQYF. This sequence joins TRBV7-2 and TRBJ2-7; TRBD2 matches 10 bases. The V gene's germline CDR1 is SGHTA and CDR2 FQGNSA. CDR3 length: 18 residues. V lost 3 bases, J lost 7 bases, and 18 bases stayed unmatched.

V is TRBV6-1 and J is TRBJ1-5, with D possibly being TRBD1 (5 bases). The CDR3 consists of 15 residues. Trimming cost V 0 bases and J 1 base, with 7 bases left between them. The germline V gene encodes CDR1 MNHNS and CDR2 SASEGT. In DNA, the CDR3 is TGTGCCAGCAGTGAAGCGCGGGGGAGCAATCAGCCCCAGCATTTT. Translation: CASSEARGSNQPQHF.

The table lists this clone with a few counts. CDR3 DNA sequence: TGTGCCAGCAGCGTAGACGGGAGGGCCGGGTACGAGCAGTACTTC. Translation: CASSVDGRAGYEQYF. V is TRBV9 and J is TRBJ2-5; 8 bases are shared with TRBD2. The DNA end is more similar to TRBJ2-7, so the J call may be wrong. The CDR3 contains 15 residues. Germline CDR1 reads SGDLS; CDR2 reads YYNGEE.

The chain combines TRBV6-6 with TRBJ2-1; D is uncertain. The germline V gene has CDR1 MNHNY and CDR2 SVGAGI (reference sequence). V was cut by 6 bases and J by 9 bases, with 12 bases left in between. The CDR3 consists of 12 residues. The CDR3 loop reads CASSTGSGEQFF. In DNA form, the CDR3 reads TGTGCCAGCAGCACCGGCTCAGGTGAGCAGTTCTTC.

This clone was seen only a few times. This sequence joins TRBV21-1 and TRBJ1-1; the D call TRBD1 from the table was never checked on the DNA. TRBV21-1 is deemed a pseudogene. The CDR3 has 13 residues. CDR3 in DNA: TGTGCCTCCTGGACAGGGTCCTACACTGAAGCTTTCTTT. Translating gives CASWTGSYTEAFF.

The rearrangement uses TRBV11-2 and TRBJ2-1, with TRBD2 as a possible D gene (5 bases). The CDR3 spans 16 residues. Per germline, CDR1 SGHAT and CDR2 FQNNGV. The ends were cut back, 5 bases at V and 1 base at J, with 15 bases in the middle. CDR3 DNA: TGTGCCAGCAGCCCTCCGGAGCGGACTTCCTACAATGAGCAGTTCTTC. Protein sequence: CASSPPERTSYNEQFF.

The V gene is TRBV11-2, the J gene TRBJ2-3; D possibly corresponds to TRBD2 (5 bases). The germline V gene encodes CDR1 SGHAT and CDR2 FQNNGV. Trimming shortened V by 0 bases and J by 4 bases, and 14 bases separated the two germline ends. The CDR3 length is 16 residues. The DNA for the CDR3 is TGTGCCAGCAGCTTAGACCAGCGGACCCTGGCAGATACGCAGTATTTT. Protein: CASSLDQRTLADTQYF.

The chain links TRBV5-6 to TRBJ1-5, with TRBD1 matching 10 bases. Trimming at V came to 4 bases and at J to 2 bases, leaving 3 bases not matched to a gene. The CDR3 spans 15 residues. CDR1 is SGHDT, CDR2 YYEEEE, per germline. Here the CDR3 DNA reads TGTGCCAGCAGCCCCGGGACAGGGGGCAATCAGCCCCAGCATTTT. Its translation: CASSPGTGGNQPQHF.

V gene TRBV5-5 combines with J gene TRBJ1-2; D remains unclear. Germline assignment: CDR1 SGHKS and CDR2 YYEKEE (reference sequence). The CDR3 length is 16 residues. V gave up 2 bases and J gave up 0 bases, with 14 bases separating them. The CDR3 protein is CASSLEGSAANYGYTF. CDR3 nucleotide sequence: TGTGCCAGCAGCTTAGAGGGCTCTGCCGCTAACTATGGCTACACCTTC. The full variable domain, its missing parts supplied by reference TRBV5-5 and TRBJ1-2, is DAGVTQSPTHLIKTRGQQVTLRCSPISGHKSVSWYQQVLGQGPQFIFQYYEKEERGRGNFPDRFSARQFPNYSSELNVNALLLGDSALYLCASSLEGSAANYGYTFGSGTRLTVV.

This clone was picked up one time. The chain joins TRBV7-6 to TRBJ2-3; tentative D call: TRBD1 (6 bases). Germline V gives CDR1 SGHVS, CDR2 FNYEAQ. V was trimmed by 3 bases and J by 2 bases, leaving 15 bases between them. CDR3 length equals 16 residues. In DNA, the CDR3 is TGTGCCAGCAGCTTGGGGGCAGGCTCCCTCACAGATACGCAGTATTTT. It encodes CASSLGAGSLTDTQYF.

V and J are TRBV6-1 and TRBJ2-7; a weak D match, TRBD2 (6 bases). V was trimmed by 5 bases and J by 1 base, leaving 9 bases between them. Germline CDR1 MNHNS, CDR2 SASEGT. This CDR3 is built from 13 residues. The CDR3 DNA follows: TGTGCCAGCAGTATTGGGGGGTCCTACGAGCAGTACTTC. Its translation is CASSIGGSYEQYF.

This chain links TRBV19 with TRBJ2-1; 7 bases agree with TRBD2. After removal of 6 bases from V and 7 bases from J, the junction contained 15 bases not matched to a gene. The CDR3 loop spans 16 amino acids. Germline V gene lookup returns CDR1 LNHDA and CDR2 SQIVND (reference sequence). The DNA of the CDR3 is TGTGCCAGTAGCCAATTCTTCGGCGGGAGCCAAAATGAGCAGTTCTTC. Residues: CASSQFFGGSQNEQFF.

The gene calls are TRBV27 and TRBJ2-5, with 7 bases fitting TRBD1. Looked up from germline, CDR1 is MNHEY and CDR2 is SMNVEV (reference sequence). Trimming at V came to 3 bases and at J to 11 bases, leaving 6 bases not matched to a gene. The CDR3 is 12 amino acids. The DNA for the CDR3 is TGTGCCAGCAGTTTTCCGACAGGGCGGCAGTACTTC. Amino acid sequence: CASSFPTGRQYF.

This chain uses TRBV7-8 with TRBJ1-4; no clear D gene. The CDR3 is 15 residues long. The germline V and J ends were trimmed by 5 bases and 8 bases, with 18 bases remaining between them. Looked up from germline, CDR1 is SGHVS and CDR2 is FQNEAQ. For the CDR3, the DNA is TGTGCCAGCAGCGCCCGGGATTTTAACGGGGAAAAACTGTTTTTT. This gives the protein CASSARDFNGEKLFF. Full variable domain (missing parts from reference TRBV7-8 and TRBJ1-4): GAGVSQSPRYKVAKRGQDVALRCDPISGHVSLFWYQQALGQGPEFLTYFQNEAQLDKSGLPSDRFFAERPEGSVSTLKIQRTQQEDSAVYLCASSARDFNGEKLFFGSGTQLSVL.

The genes are TRBV5-1 and TRBJ2-5; D is uncertain. V was trimmed by 4 bases and J by 2 bases, leaving 9 bases between them. The CDR3 runs to 13 residues. The germline CDR1 and CDR2 sequences are SGHRS and YFSETQ. The CDR3: CASSPTVQETQYF. The CDR3 DNA sequence: TGCGCCAGCAGCCCTACAGTGCAAGAGACCCAGTACTTC.

The chain recombines TRBV5-4 with TRBJ2-1; 9 bases align to TRBD2. V dropped 4 bases and J dropped 4; count of bases not matched to a gene: 6. Germline values: CDR1 SGHNT, CDR2 YYREEE (reference sequence). This CDR3 has 15 residues. CDR3 in amino acids: CASSLGLATYNEQFF. CDR3 nucleotide sequence: TGTGCCAGCAGCCTAGGACTAGCGACTTACAATGAGCAGTTCTTC.

The chain couples TRBV10-1 to TRBJ2-3, with a tentative D call TRBD2 (6 bases). Deletions cut 2 bases from V and 5 bases from J, with 8 bases between. This CDR3 has 13 amino acids. The germline CDR1 and CDR2 sequences are WNHNN and SYGVQD (reference sequence). Here the CDR3 DNA reads TGCGCCAGCAGTGAGCCTAGCGTAGATACGCAGTATTTT. It encodes CASSEPSVDTQYF.

The chain employs TRBV19 and TRBJ2-1; TRBD2 matches at 8 bases. The junction had 5 bases not matched to a gene; V was cut back by 4 bases and J by 0 bases. This CDR3 spans 16 amino acids. Germline V gives CDR1 LNHDA, CDR2 SQIVND (reference sequence). The CDR3 coding sequence is TGTGCCAGTAGTACGCTAGCGGGCCCCTCCTACAATGAGCAGTTCTTC. Its protein product is CASSTLAGPSYNEQFF.

The V gene is TRBV29-1, the J gene TRBJ2-2; 9 bases fit TRBD2. V lost 7 bases, J lost 6 bases, and 9 bases stayed unmatched. Germline values: CDR1 SQVTM, CDR2 ANQGSEA. The CDR3 contains 14 residues. This CDR3 is CSAQEAGGSGELFF. The CDR3 DNA reads as TGCAGCGCCCAGGAGGCGGGAGGGTCCGGGGAGCTGTTTTTT.

The CDR3 nucleotides are TGTGCCATCAGCAGAACCGTTGGGGGTAGCGGGGAGCAGTACTTC. It translates to CAISRTVGGSGEQYF. The rearrangement joins TRBV10-3 to TRBJ2-7; 7 nucleotides align to TRBD2. This CDR3 has 15 amino acids. The germline gives CDR1 ENHRY, CDR2 SYGVKD. V was clipped by 6 bases and J by 7 bases; unmatched bases: 15.

The genes are TRBV2 and TRBJ2-5; TRBD2 agrees at 7 bases. The J call is uncertain, as TRBJ2-7 better fits the DNA end. Germline loops: CDR1 SNHLY, CDR2 FYNNEI. The CDR3 consists of 12 residues. CDR3: CASKGGIYEQYF. In DNA, the CDR3 is TGTGCCAGCAAGGGAGGGATTTACGAGCAGTACTTC.

The chain combines TRBV7-9 with TRBJ1-2; 10 bases map to TRBD1. J gave up 2 bases and V 5 bases, and 8 bases lay outside the gene matches. Looked up from germline, CDR1 is SEHNR and CDR2 is FQNEAQ (reference sequence). The CDR3 is made up of 16 amino acids. CDR3 protein: CASSPETGGLNYGYTF. CDR3 nucleotide sequence: TGTGCCAGCAGCCCCGAGACAGGGGGCTTAAACTATGGCTACACCTTC.